These 32 T cell receptor beta chains were sequenced from one sample in a study of siplizumab effects on memory and regulatory T cells. Data came from immunoSEQ multiplex PCR; TCRdb stores just in-frame clones and leaves some out. The table includes about 80,000 clones, about 95% detected once. The sample taken for sequencing was CD8+ T cells sorted from blood. The source of these receptors is a human donor in good health.

The CDR3 spells CAISESGLPNTGELFF. The CDR3, as DNA: TGTGCCATCAGTGAGTCCGGCCTGCCGAACACCGGGGAGCTGTTTTTT. This rearrangement joins TRBV10-3 to TRBJ2-2, with no clear D. This CDR3 is built from 16 residues. The germline gives CDR1 ENHRY, CDR2 SYGVKD. V lost 0 bases, J lost 0 bases, and 8 bases lay in between.

The rearrangement joins TRBV2 to TRBJ2-7; a weak D match, TRBD2 (5 bases). This CDR3 is 13 amino acids long. Trimming removed 6 bases at V and 0 bases at J, with 9 bases between. Germline CDR1 is SNHLY and CDR2 is FYNNEI. In nucleotides, the CDR3 is TGTGCCAGCAGGGACGGAGGCTCCTACGAGCAGTACTTC. Its translation: CASRDGGSYEQYF.

This chain links TRBV4-1 with TRBJ2-2; tentatively, D is TRBD2 (7 bases). The CDR3 has 16 amino acids. The germline CDR1 and CDR2 sequences are MGHRA and YSYEKL. V gave up 4 bases and J gave up 9 bases, with 21 bases separating them. CDR3 nucleotides: TGCGCCAGCAGCCCGAACTTCAGGGGAGGGGACCGGGAGCTGTTTTTT. This gives the protein CASSPNFRGGDRELFF.

In its sample, this clone was seen once. V gene TRBV27 combines with J gene TRBJ2-3; D ambiguous. V was pared by 5 bases and J by 2 bases, with 5 bases between. Germline CDR1 MNHEY, CDR2 SMNVEV (reference sequence). The CDR3 contains 12 residues. DNA for the CDR3: TGTGCCAGCAGTCAAAACACAGATACGCAGTATTTT. Translating gives CASSQNTDTQYF.

This clone appeared once. The chain links TRBV27 to TRBJ2-1; D might be TRBD2 (5 bases). Deletions cut 2 bases from V and 15 bases from J, with 14 bases between. Germline-derived CDR1 and CDR2 are MNHEY and SMNVEV (reference sequence). This CDR3 spans 12 amino acids. Here the CDR3 reads CASSLIGGGRFF. The DNA for the CDR3 is TGTGCCAGCAGTTTAATAGGAGGAGGTCGGTTCTTC.

The gene calls are TRBV27 and TRBJ2-7; perhaps TRBD2 as D (7 bases). Trimming cost V 6 bases and J 2 bases, with 17 bases left between them. The CDR3 extends over 15 amino acids. Germline assignment: CDR1 MNHEY and CDR2 SMNVEV (reference sequence). The CDR3 spells CASSVLGAGAYEQYF. The CDR3 DNA is TGTGCCAGCAGCGTCCTGGGGGCGGGGGCCTACGAGCAGTACTTC.

This chain connects TRBV11-3 to TRBJ1-5; TRBD1 matches 8 bases. With V trimmed by 5 bases and J by 6 bases, 21 bases remained unmatched. Germline V gene sequence: CDR1 SGHNT, CDR2 YENEEA. The length of the CDR3 is 19 residues. The CDR3 coding sequence is TGTGCCAGCAGCCGGCAGGGGGCCCGAGCACAGGGCTCGGTTCAGCCCCAGCATTTT. Residues: CASSRQGARAQGSVQPQHF.

As concerns this clone: This same CDR3 is encoded by further DNA sequences in the sample. The V call is TRBV9, the J call TRBJ2-3; D is unresolved. The V gene's germline CDR1 is SGDLS and CDR2 YYNGEE. The V and J ends lost 2 bases and 1 base respectively, with 2 bases between them. This CDR3 has 12 residues. This CDR3 reads CASSVGTDTQYF. CDR3 in DNA: TGTGCCAGCAGCGTTGGCACAGATACGCAGTATTTT.

CDR3 amino acids: CASSVNRQGGSVETQYF. The CDR3 DNA reads TGTGCCAGCAGCGTAAACCGCCAGGGGGGGAGTGTAGAGACCCAGTACTTC. The rearrangement uses TRBV9 and TRBJ2-5; D possibly uses TRBD1 or TRBD2 (7 bases each). With 1 base removed from V and 4 bases from J, the gap between germline ends came to 20 bases. This CDR3 is 17 amino acids long. CDR1 and CDR2 (germline): SGDLS, YYNGEE.

In its sample, this clone ranks as medium-sized. The chain joins TRBV12-2 to TRBJ2-7; TRBD2 is the table's D call and was not checked against the DNA. TRBV12-2 is assigned pseudogene status. This CDR3 spans 14 amino acids. The CDR3 reads CASRLAAGPYEQYF. The CDR3 DNA is TGTGCAAGTCGCCTAGCGGCGGGACCCTACGAGCAGTACTTC.

This chain links TRBV11-2 with TRBJ2-7, with a possible D match to TRBD2 (6 bases). CDR1 SGHAT and CDR2 FQNNGV come from the germline V gene. The CDR3 sequence is 16 residues long. With 2 bases removed from V and 0 bases from J, the gap between germline ends came to 14 bases. The CDR3 DNA is TGTGCCAGCAGCTTATATGGGGGAGGAAGCTCCTACGAGCAGTACTTC. Its translation is CASSLYGGGSSYEQYF.

This clone has only one observation. This chain joins TRBV5-1 and TRBJ2-3; D remains unclear. The CDR3 is made up of 12 amino acids. The V end lost 0 bases, the J end lost 4 bases, and 3 bases lay between the germline ends. CDR1 and CDR2 (germline): SGHRS, YFSETQ. The chain's CDR3 is CASSLESDTQYF. In DNA, the CDR3 is TGCGCCAGCAGCTTGGAGTCAGATACGCAGTATTTT.

The chain combines TRBV2 with TRBJ2-1, with D possibly matching TRBD2 (5 bases). Trimming left V 4 bases short and J 9 bases short, with 19 bases between. The CDR3 is made up of 15 amino acids. The germline gives CDR1 SNHLY, CDR2 FYNNEI. The CDR3 is CASSGAGTTRGEQFF. Here the CDR3 DNA reads TGTGCCAGCAGTGGGGCTGGCACGACTCGGGGTGAGCAGTTCTTC.

On this clone: A read error may produce the germline difference seen at one junction end. The chain couples TRBV7-3 to TRBJ2-3; a weak D match, TRBD2 (5 bases). The CDR3 is 15 amino acids. The germline gives CDR1 SGHTA, CDR2 FQGTGA. CDR3: CASSPGILAAETQYF. The CDR3 nucleotides are TGTGCCAGCAGCCCCGGGATCCTTGCAGCAGAGACGCAGTATTTT.

The chain has TRBV19 and TRBJ1-4; D perhaps matches TRBD1 (6 bases). Germline V gene lookup returns CDR1 LNHDA and CDR2 SQIVND (reference sequence). V was trimmed by 5 bases and J by 12 bases, leaving 10 bases between them. The CDR3 has 11 amino acids. CDR3 sequence (DNA): TGTGCCAGTAGTGGGGGGCAGGAACTGTTTTTT. This sequence encodes CASSGGQELFF.

The chain combines TRBV28 with TRBJ1-1, with D maybe TRBD1 (6 bases). Germline V gene data show CDR1 as MDHEN and CDR2 as SYDVKM. The CDR3 totals 17 residues. Trimming took 5 bases from V and 1 from J, leaving 20 bases between them. CDR3 amino acids: CASSPWRGGQWNTEAFF. CDR3 DNA sequence: TGTGCCAGCAGTCCTTGGAGGGGGGGTCAGTGGAACACTGAAGCTTTCTTT.

The genes are TRBV4-1 and TRBJ2-5; no clear D gene. The J call may be in error: the DNA end matches TRBJ2-7 better. The CDR3 totals 14 residues. From germline, CDR1 is MGHRA and CDR2 YSYEKL. The CDR3 DNA follows: TGCGCCAGCAGCCAAGACACGGGTTCCTACGAGCAGTACTTC. It yields the protein CASSQDTGSYEQYF.

The chain employs TRBV5-1 and TRBJ2-2, with no clear D. Trimming took off 5 bases at V and 6 bases at J, with 8 bases between the two ends. CDR1 SGHRS and CDR2 YFSETQ come from the germline V gene. The CDR3 spans 12 residues. The chain's CDR3 is CASRPHAGELFF. The DNA for the CDR3 is TGCGCCAGCAGACCTCACGCCGGGGAGCTGTTTTTT.

This chain links TRBV7-8 with TRBJ1-5; 8 nucleotides line up with TRBD1. J lost 1 base, V lost 6 bases, and 8 bases had no gene match. Germline CDR1 and CDR2: SGHVS and FQNEAQ. The CDR3 contains 16 residues. Here the CDR3 DNA reads TGTGCCAGCAGTTGGATACAGGGGGTGAGCAATCAGCCCCAGCATTTT. Its protein is CASSWIQGVSNQPQHF.

This clone has a handful of counts. The chain uses TRBV29-1 and TRBJ1-1; D gene unclear. Between the trimmed V and J ends, which lost 1 base and 11 bases, there was a span of 23 bases. This CDR3 spans 15 amino acids. Germline V gives CDR1 SQVTM, CDR2 ANQGSEA. The CDR3 nucleotides are TGCAGCGTTGAAGGTTTAGGACCCCAAACCGGCGGGGCTTTCTTT. Its protein is CSVEGLGPQTGGAFF.

The chain couples TRBV7-9 to TRBJ2-2; D gene uncertain. Looked up from germline, CDR1 is SEHNR and CDR2 is FQNEAQ (reference sequence). Trimming took 5 bases from V and 2 from J, leaving 3 bases between them. The CDR3 covers 12 residues. The CDR3 DNA is TGTGCCAGCAGCCCCAACACCGGGGAGCTGTTTTTT. As protein: CASSPNTGELFF. The entire variable domain, with the rest obtained from reference TRBV7-9 and TRBJ2-2, is as follows: DTGVSQNPRHKITKRGQNVTFRCDPISEHNRLYWYRQTLGQGPEFLTYFQNEAQLEKSRLLSDRFSAERPKGSFSTLEIQRTEQGDSAMYLCASSPNTGELFFGEGSRLTVL.

The rearrangement uses TRBV19 and TRBJ2-1, with a weak D call TRBD1 (5 bases). Trimming stripped 3 bases from V and 7 bases from J, with 10 bases between. Per the germline V gene, CDR1 is LNHDA and CDR2 is SQIVND (reference sequence). CDR3 size: 13 residues. The CDR3 here is CASSIEGANEQFF. The CDR3 DNA reads as TGTGCCAGTAGTATCGAAGGGGCAAATGAGCAGTTCTTC.

As regards this clone: At one boundary the junction diverges from the germline segment, which might be a read error. The chain has TRBV7-7 and TRBJ2-5; 8 positions agree with TRBD1. This CDR3 has 15 residues. Germline loops: CDR1 SSHAT, CDR2 FNYEAQ (reference sequence). The CDR3: CASSLAPDREETQYF. Here the CDR3 DNA reads TGTGCTAGCAGCTTAGCACCGGACAGGGAAGAGACCCAGTACTTC.

This chain joins TRBV2 and TRBJ1-1; D not resolved. V was trimmed by 2 bases and J by 1 base, leaving 5 bases between them. Germline V gene sequence: CDR1 SNHLY, CDR2 FYNNEI. The CDR3 extends over 13 amino acids. This CDR3 is CASSEYGNTEAFF. CDR3 bases: TGTGCCAGCAGTGAATACGGGAACACTGAAGCTTTCTTT.

The CDR3 DNA reads as TGTGCCAGCGGAACGGACAGCAATCAGCCCCAGCATTTT. It translates to CASGTDSNQPQHF. The J gene is TRBJ1-5, the V gene TRBV25-1; D unresolved. This CDR3 is 13 amino acids long. CDR1 and CDR2 from the germline V gene are MGHDK and SYGVNS. V was clipped by 8 bases and J by 1 base, with 9 bases between them.

This rearrangement joins TRBV5-6 to TRBJ2-3; D remains unclear. CDR1 SGHDT and CDR2 YYEEEE come from the germline V gene. V was cut by 0 bases and J by 2 bases, with 10 bases left in between. This CDR3 is built from 15 residues. CDR3 in amino acids: CASSLGSWDTDTQYF. CDR3 nucleotide sequence: TGTGCCAGCAGCTTGGGAAGTTGGGACACAGATACGCAGTATTTT.

V and J are TRBV4-2 and TRBJ2-7, with 11 bases that match TRBD2. The junction had 10 bases not matched to a gene; V was cut back by 0 bases and J by 6 bases. The CDR3 runs to 17 residues. Germline CDR1 is LGHNA and CDR2 is YNFKEQ. CDR3 protein: CASSQDIQRLAGREQYF. The CDR3 nucleotides are TGTGCCAGCAGCCAAGATATCCAGAGACTAGCGGGACGCGAGCAGTACTTC.

The CDR3 spells CASSTSGGGFEYEQYF. Written as DNA, the CDR3 is TGTGCCAGCAGCACATCGGGAGGGGGATTTGAGTACGAGCAGTACTTC. The V and J genes are TRBV9 and TRBJ2-7; 8 bases align to TRBD2. This CDR3 is built from 16 residues. Per germline, CDR1 SGDLS and CDR2 YYNGEE. V was pared by 4 bases and J by 4 bases, with 13 bases of the junction left unmatched.

This chain links TRBV7-9 with TRBJ2-1, with D hard to call. Germline CDR1 reads SEHNR; CDR2 reads FQNEAQ (reference sequence). The CDR3 has 12 amino acids. V was pared by 5 bases and J by 10 bases, with 12 bases between. The CDR3 region has the DNA TGTGCCAGCAGCGGAGTAGGTTCGGAGCAGTTCTTC. This gives the protein CASSGVGSEQFF.

The CDR3 nucleotides read TGTGCCAGCAGCGTTCCGCGGGAGGCATCCTACAATGAGCAGTTCTTC. It translates to CASSVPREASYNEQFF. J is TRBJ2-1 and V is TRBV9; 8 nucleotides line up with TRBD2. Per germline, CDR1 SGDLS and CDR2 YYNGEE. Germline trimming cut 2 bases from V and 1 base from J; bases unmatched to any gene: 5. CDR3 length equals 16 residues.

This CDR3 reads CASSSKQGLHADTQYF. The DNA for the CDR3 is TGTGCCAGCAGTTCTAAACAGGGCCTACACGCAGATACGCAGTATTTT. V usage is TRBV28 and J usage is TRBJ2-3; D is possibly TRBD1 (6 bases). Germline CDR1 MDHEN, CDR2 SYDVKM. The CDR3 sequence is 16 residues long. Trimming removed 4 bases at V and 4 bases at J, with 18 bases between.

The V and J genes are TRBV4-1 and TRBJ2-3; D is ambiguous. Trimming cost V 1 base and J 0 bases, with 11 bases left between them. In germline, CDR1 is MGHRA, CDR2 YSYEKL. CDR3 length: 16 amino acids. CDR3 nucleotide sequence: TGCGCCAGCAGCCAAGCCCCACAGAGAAGCACAGATACGCAGTATTTT. Translated: CASSQAPQRSTDTQYF.